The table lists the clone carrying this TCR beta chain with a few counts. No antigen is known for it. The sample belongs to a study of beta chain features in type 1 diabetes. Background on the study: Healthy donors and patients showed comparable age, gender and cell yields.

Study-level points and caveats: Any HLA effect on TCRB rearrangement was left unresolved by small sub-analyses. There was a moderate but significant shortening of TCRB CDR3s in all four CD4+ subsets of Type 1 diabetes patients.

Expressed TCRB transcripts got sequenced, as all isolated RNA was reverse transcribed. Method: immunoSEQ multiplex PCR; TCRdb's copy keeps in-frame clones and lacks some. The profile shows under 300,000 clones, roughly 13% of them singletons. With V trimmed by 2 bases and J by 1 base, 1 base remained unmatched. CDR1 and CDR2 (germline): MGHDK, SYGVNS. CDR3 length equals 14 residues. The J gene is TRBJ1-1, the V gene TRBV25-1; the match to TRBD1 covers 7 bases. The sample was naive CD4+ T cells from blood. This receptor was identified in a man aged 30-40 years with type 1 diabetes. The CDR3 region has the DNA TGTGCCAGCAGTGAACGGGACAGGAACACTGAAGCTTTCTTT. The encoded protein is CASSERDRNTEAFF. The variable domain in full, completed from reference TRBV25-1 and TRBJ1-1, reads EADIYQTPRYLVIGTGKKITLECSQTMGHDKMYWYQQDPGMELHLIHYSYGVNSTEKGDLSSESTVSRIRTEHFPLTLESARPSHTSQYLCASSERDRNTEAFFGQGTRLTVV.